A single TCR beta chain is shown here with its context. The antigen remains undetermined. This sample was taken from a study of T cell responses to AZD1222 COVID-19 vaccine. Background on the study: Recipients boosted at about 4 weeks or about 12 weeks are pooled. Study-wide results and caveats: Reportedly, close to half of spike-specific TCRs are directed against unmutated variant regions. Repertoires in all cases were sampled only once the peak T cell response had passed. Females outnumbered males among donors, who were mostly white British; clonal diversity was possibly underestimated.

Measured with immunoSEQ multiplex PCR; TCRdb has only the in-frame clones, and not every one. This sample has 95,000 to 110,000 clones, with around 90% found just once. CDR3 size: 15 residues. V lost 0 bases to trimming and J lost 12 bases; unmatched junction nucleotides: 8. In germline, CDR1 is SGDLS, CDR2 YYNGEE. This clonotype was obtained from an adult in good health. Material: peripheral blood, obtained on day 0 of AZD1222 vaccination. The chain couples TRBV9 to TRBJ2-1, with 11 bases fitting TRBD2. The CDR3 DNA follows: TGTGCCAGCAGCGTAGAAGGGCTAGCGGGAGGATCGCAGTTCTTC. Its translation is CASSVEGLAGGSQFF.